This T cell receptor beta chain is drawn from a study of beta chain features in type 1 diabetes. Points from the study as a whole: The question of HLA type influencing TCRB rearrangement was one that remained unresolved here.

This clone occurred a few times. Antigen specificity is unknown. Expressed TCRB transcripts got sequenced, as all isolated RNA was reverse transcribed. The repertoire was sequenced with immunoSEQ multiplex PCR; TCRdb's copy has only in-frame clones and lacks some. The sample has a few hundred thousand clones; about 19% are singletons. In germline, CDR1 is MNHEY, CDR2 SMNVEV (reference sequence). V was pared by 5 bases and J by 0 bases, with 3 bases between. This CDR3 comprises 12 residues. The V call is TRBV27, the J call TRBJ2-3; D is ambiguous. This TCR came from a woman younger than 35 in good health. The specimen sequenced was naive CD4+ T cells from blood. CDR3 region: CASSLSTDTQYF. The CDR3 DNA reads as TGTGCCAGCAGTCTCAGCACAGATACGCAGTATTTT.